Each of the 2 T cell receptor beta chains below was sequenced from the same sample in a study of graft-versus-host responses after intestinal transplantation. The data were produced by immunoSEQ multiplex PCR, yet TCRdb's version contains in-frame clones alone and is incomplete. The table has 150,000 or so clones, about nine tenths seen once; the top ten hold roughly 0.19%. For these TCRs, the target antigens are not known. The source was unstimulated CD4+ T cells sorted from spleen or lymph node cells, collected before intestinal transplant. The receptors derive from a human donor who received an intestinal transplant.

V gene TRBV7-9 combines with J gene TRBJ2-1; D uncertain. This CDR3 spans 16 amino acids. Germline CDR1 is SEHNR and CDR2 is FQNEAQ (reference sequence). V dropped 3 bases and J dropped 0 bases, with 12 bases sitting between them. In DNA form, the CDR3 reads TGTGCCAGCAGCTTCGCCAAACTTTACTCCTACAATGAGCAGTTCTTC. It translates to CASSFAKLYSYNEQFF.

The chain combines TRBV9 with TRBJ2-7; 7 nucleotides line up with TRBD2. Trimming cost V 0 bases and J 7 bases; bases outside gene matches: 13. The germline gives CDR1 SGDLS, CDR2 YYNGEE. There are 16 residues in the CDR3. As DNA, the CDR3 is TGTGCCAGCAGCGTAGGATTTGGGACTAACCTTAGAGAGCAGTACTTC. This codes for CASSVGFGTNLREQYF.